This T cell receptor beta chain was identified during a study of CD4 T cells in relation to SARS-CoV-2 and coronaviruses. Study in general: ViraFEST: approximately eleven-day antigen culture of PBMCs, then TCR beta CDR3 sequencing.

Profiled with immunoSEQ multiplex PCR; TCRdb holds only in-frame clones, not every one. The profile shows around 20,000 clones, 60% to 80% of them singletons. Unexposed donor CD4+ T cells date from about 2011-2018, before the COVID-19 pandemic. The cells were cultured for about 10 days before CD4+ T cells were isolated. Unexposed-donor CD4+ T cells were probed with SARS-CoV-2 S/N and four cold-coronavirus spikes, cells permitting. Half the medium was replaced with IL-2 medium on days 3 and 7. Regarding this clone: The antigen is unknown.

Study results and caveats: Each donor contributed either pre-pandemic or post-infection samples, not both.

This CDR3 comprises 16 residues. Trimming cost V 4 bases and J 5 bases; bases outside gene matches: 11. The V gene's germline CDR1 is SGHRS and CDR2 YFSETQ. Sample: CD4+ T cells from PBMCs, cultured in vitro. The sequence was collected from a human donor in good health. The rearrangement uses TRBV5-1 and TRBJ2-5; 10 bases align to TRBD1. The CDR3 nucleotides are TGCGCCAGCAGCCTTACCGGGACAGGGGTTGTGGAGACCCAGTACTTC. Its protein is CASSLTGTGVVETQYF.